This T cell receptor beta chain comes out of a study of patients and donors after allogeneic stem cell transplantation. V lost 4 bases to trimming and J lost 7 bases, with 14 bases between them. Per germline, CDR1 SGHRS and CDR2 YFSETQ. This CDR3 region has 13 residues. TCRdb analysed the RT-PCR reads with MiXCR anew, one entry per CDR3 protein. Here the sample spans 15,000 or so distinct CDR3 sequences, roughly 27% being singletons. This receptor was taken from a human donor who was either an allogeneic HSCT recipient or a stem cell or donor lymphocyte infusion donor (not recorded which). It is not recorded whose cells these are; they may come from a transplant donor. The chain joins TRBV5-1 to TRBJ1-2; D unresolved. The sequenced sample was blood, either unsorted or a sorted T cell fraction (not recorded which). CDR3 in amino acids: CASSPSGSAGYTF. For the CDR3, the DNA is TGCGCCAGCAGCCCCTCCGGAAGTGCTGGCTACACCTTC. Using reference TRBV5-1 and TRBJ1-2 for the parts outside the CDR3, the full variable domain is KAGVTQTPRYLIKTRGQQVTLSCSPISGHRSVSWYQQTPGQGLQFLFEYFSETQRNKGNFPGRFSGRQFSNSRSEMNVSTLELGDSALYLCASSPSGSAGYTFGSGTRLTVV.